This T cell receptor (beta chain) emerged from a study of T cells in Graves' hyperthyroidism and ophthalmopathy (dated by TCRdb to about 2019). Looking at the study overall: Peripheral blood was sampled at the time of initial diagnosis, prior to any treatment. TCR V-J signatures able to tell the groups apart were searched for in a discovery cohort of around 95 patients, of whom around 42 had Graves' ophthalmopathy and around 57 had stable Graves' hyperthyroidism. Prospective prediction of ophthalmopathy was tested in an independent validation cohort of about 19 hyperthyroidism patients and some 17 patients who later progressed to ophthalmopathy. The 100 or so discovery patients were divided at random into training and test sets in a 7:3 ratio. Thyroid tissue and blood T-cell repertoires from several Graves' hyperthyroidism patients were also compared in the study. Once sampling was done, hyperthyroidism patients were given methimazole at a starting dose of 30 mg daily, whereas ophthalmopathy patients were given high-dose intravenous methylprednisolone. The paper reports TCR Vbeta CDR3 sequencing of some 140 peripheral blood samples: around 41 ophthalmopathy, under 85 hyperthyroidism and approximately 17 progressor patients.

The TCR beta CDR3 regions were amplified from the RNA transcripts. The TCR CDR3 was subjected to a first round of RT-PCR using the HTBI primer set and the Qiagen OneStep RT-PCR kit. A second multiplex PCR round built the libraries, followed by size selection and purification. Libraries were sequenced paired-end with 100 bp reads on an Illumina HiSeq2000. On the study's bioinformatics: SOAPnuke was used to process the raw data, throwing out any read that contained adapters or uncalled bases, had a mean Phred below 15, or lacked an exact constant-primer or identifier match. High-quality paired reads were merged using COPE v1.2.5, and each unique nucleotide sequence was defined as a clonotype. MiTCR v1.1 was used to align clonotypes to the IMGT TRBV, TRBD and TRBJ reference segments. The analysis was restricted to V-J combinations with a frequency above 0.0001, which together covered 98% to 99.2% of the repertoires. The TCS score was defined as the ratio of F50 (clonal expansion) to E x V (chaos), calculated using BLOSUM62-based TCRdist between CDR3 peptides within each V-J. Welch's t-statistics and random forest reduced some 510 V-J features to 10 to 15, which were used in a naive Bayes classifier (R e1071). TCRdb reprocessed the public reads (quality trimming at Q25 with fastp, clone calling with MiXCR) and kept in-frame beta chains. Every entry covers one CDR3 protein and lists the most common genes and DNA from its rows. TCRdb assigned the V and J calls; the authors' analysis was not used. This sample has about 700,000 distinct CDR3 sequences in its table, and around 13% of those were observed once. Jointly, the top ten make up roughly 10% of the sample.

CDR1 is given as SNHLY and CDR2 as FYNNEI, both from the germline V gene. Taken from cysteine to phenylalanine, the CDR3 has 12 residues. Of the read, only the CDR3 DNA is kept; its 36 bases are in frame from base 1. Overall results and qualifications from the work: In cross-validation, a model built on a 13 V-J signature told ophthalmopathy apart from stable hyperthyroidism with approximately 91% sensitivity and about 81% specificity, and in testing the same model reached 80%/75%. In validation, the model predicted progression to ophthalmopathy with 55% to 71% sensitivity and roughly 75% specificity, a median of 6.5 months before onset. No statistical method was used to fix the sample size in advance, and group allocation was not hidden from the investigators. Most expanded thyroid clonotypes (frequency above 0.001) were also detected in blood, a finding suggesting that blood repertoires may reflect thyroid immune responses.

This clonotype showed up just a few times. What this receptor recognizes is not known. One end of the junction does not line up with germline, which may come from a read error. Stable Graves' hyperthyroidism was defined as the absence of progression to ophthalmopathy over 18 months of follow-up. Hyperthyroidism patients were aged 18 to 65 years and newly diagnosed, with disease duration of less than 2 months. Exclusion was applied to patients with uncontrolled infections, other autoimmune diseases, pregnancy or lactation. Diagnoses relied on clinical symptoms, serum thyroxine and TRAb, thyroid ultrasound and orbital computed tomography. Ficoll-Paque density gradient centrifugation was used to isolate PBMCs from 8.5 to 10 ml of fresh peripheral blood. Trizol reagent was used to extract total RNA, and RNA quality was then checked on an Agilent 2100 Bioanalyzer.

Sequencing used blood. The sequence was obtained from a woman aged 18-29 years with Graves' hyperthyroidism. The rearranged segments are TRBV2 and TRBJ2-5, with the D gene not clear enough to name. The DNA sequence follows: TGTGCCAGAAGTGGTGTGGGTGAGACCCAGTACTTC. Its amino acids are CARSGVGETQYF.